This is a list of T cell receptor beta chains from one sample in a study of OX40 agonist ivuxolimab in advanced cancers. The assay was immunoSEQ multiplex PCR, and TCRdb's table has in-frame clones only and misses some. Among some 68,000 clones listed, 70% to 90% were seen once. The sequenced sample was CD4+ or CD8+ T cells sorted from blood, obtained in a trial of the OX40 agonist ivuxolimab. All receptors derive from an adult with an advanced solid tumor such as melanoma, head and neck, liver or kidney cancer. Both conserved end residues are part of each CDR3. Fields, in order: J gene, clone size, V gene, D gene, CDR3 protein, CDR3 DNA. The D gene is left open where the match is weak. Clone size is shown for a subset of rows, as once, few, many or a class of expanded clone.

j_gene: TRBJ1-5; abundance: .; v_gene: TRBV2; d_gene: .; CDR3aa: CASRGSVGRSNQPQHF; CDR3nt: TGTGCCAGCAGGGGGTCAGTGGGCCGTAGCAATCAGCCCCAGCATTTT
j_gene: TRBJ1-1; abundance: .; v_gene: TRBV7-3; d_gene: .; CDR3aa: CASSFQEDTEAFF; CDR3nt: TGTGCCAGCAGCTTCCAGGAGGACACTGAAGCTTTCTTT
j_gene: TRBJ1-3; abundance: .; v_gene: TRBV5-6; d_gene: .; CDR3aa: CASSLEHSGNTIYF; CDR3nt: TGTGCCAGCAGCTTGGAACACTCTGGAAACACCATATATTTT
j_gene: TRBJ2-5; abundance: .; v_gene: TRBV6-6; d_gene: .; CDR3aa: CASSSRTEETQYF; CDR3nt: TGTGCCAGCAGCTCGCGGACAGAAGAGACCCAGTACTTC
j_gene: TRBJ1-4; abundance: .; v_gene: TRBV5-6; d_gene: .; CDR3aa: CASSNVATNEKLFF; CDR3nt: TGTGCCAGCAGCAATGTCGCGACTAATGAAAAACTGTTTTTT
j_gene: TRBJ2-7; abundance: .; v_gene: TRBV7-2; d_gene: .; CDR3aa: CASSLGLENNEQYF; CDR3nt: TGTGCCAGCAGCTTAGGGCTAGAAAATAACGAGCAGTACTTC
j_gene: TRBJ2-5; abundance: .; v_gene: TRBV10-3; d_gene: .; CDR3aa: CAISETRETQYF; CDR3nt: TGTGCCATCAGTGAGACACGAGAGACCCAGTACTTC
j_gene: TRBJ2-7; abundance: .; v_gene: TRBV27; d_gene: .; CDR3aa: CASSLASEGEQYF; CDR3nt: TGTGCCAGCAGTTTGGCCAGTGAGGGCGAGCAGTACTTC
j_gene: TRBJ1-1; abundance: .; v_gene: TRBV5-1; d_gene: .; CDR3aa: CASSLQASNTEAFF; CDR3nt: TGCGCCAGCAGCCTTCAGGCCTCGAACACTGAAGCTTTCTTT
j_gene: TRBJ2-1; abundance: .; v_gene: TRBV5-1; d_gene: TRBD1; CDR3aa: CASSLGQGRDEQFF; CDR3nt: TGCGCCAGCAGCTTGGGACAGGGACGGGATGAGCAGTTCTTC
j_gene: TRBJ2-3; abundance: .; v_gene: TRBV5-1; d_gene: .; CDR3aa: CASSSASDTDTQYF; CDR3nt: TGCGCCAGCAGCTCTGCTAGCGACACAGATACGCAGTATTTT
j_gene: TRBJ1-2; abundance: .; v_gene: TRBV28; d_gene: .; CDR3aa: CASSKQEGYTF; CDR3nt: TGTGCCAGCAGCAAACAGGAGGGCTACACCTTC
j_gene: TRBJ2-1; abundance: .; v_gene: TRBV5-4; d_gene: .; CDR3aa: CASSLALVSNNEQFF; CDR3nt: TGTGCCAGCAGCTTGGCTCTTGTTAGTAACAATGAGCAGTTCTTC
j_gene: TRBJ2-7; abundance: .; v_gene: TRBV28; d_gene: .; CDR3aa: CASSLDYEQYF; CDR3nt: TGTGCCAGCAGCCTCGACTACGAGCAGTACTTC
j_gene: TRBJ2-2; abundance: .; v_gene: TRBV11-3; d_gene: .; CDR3aa: CASSFGRGETGELFF; CDR3nt: TGTGCCAGCAGCTTCGGCAGGGGTGAAACCGGGGAGCTGTTTTTT
j_gene: TRBJ2-3; abundance: .; v_gene: TRBV5-1; d_gene: .; CDR3aa: CASSTPTQGGRDTQYF; CDR3nt: TGCGCCAGCAGCACACCCACCCAGGGCGGAAGGGATACGCAGTATTTT
j_gene: TRBJ2-5; abundance: .; v_gene: TRBV5-1; d_gene: TRBD2; CDR3aa: CASSLGGTSGQETQYF; CDR3nt: TGCGCCAGCAGCTTGGGGGGGACTAGCGGACAAGAGACCCAGTACTTC
j_gene: TRBJ2-4; abundance: .; v_gene: TRBV7-2; d_gene: .; CDR3aa: CASSWGGSDIQYF; CDR3nt: TGTGCCAGCAGCTGGGGGGGCTCGGACATTCAGTACTTC
j_gene: TRBJ2-1; abundance: few; v_gene: TRBV7-3; d_gene: .; CDR3aa: CASSLFGKHNEQFF; CDR3nt: TGTGCCAGCAGCTTATTCGGGAAGCACAATGAGCAGTTCTTC
j_gene: TRBJ2-5; abundance: .; v_gene: TRBV14; d_gene: TRBD2; CDR3aa: CASSPGLAGETQYF; CDR3nt: TGTGCCAGCAGCCCGGGACTAGCAGGGGAGACCCAGTACTTC
j_gene: TRBJ1-2; abundance: once; v_gene: TRBV4-1; d_gene: .; CDR3aa: CASSQTTGFRANYGYTF; CDR3nt: TGCGCCAGCAGCCAGACGACAGGCTTTAGAGCTAACTATGGCTACACCTTC
j_gene: TRBJ1-2; abundance: .; v_gene: TRBV7-9; d_gene: .; CDR3aa: CASSLGTLYGYTF; CDR3nt: TGTGCCAGCAGCCTCGGGACACTCTATGGCTACACCTTC
j_gene: TRBJ2-1; abundance: .; v_gene: TRBV7-3; d_gene: .; CDR3aa: CASSPGGSGDQDEQFF; CDR3nt: TGTGCCAGCAGCCCGGGTGGTAGCGGAGACCAAGATGAGCAGTTCTTC
j_gene: TRBJ2-3; abundance: .; v_gene: TRBV7-2; d_gene: TRBD2; CDR3aa: CASSQDQGGTDTQYF; CDR3nt: TGTGCCAGCAGCCAAGATCAGGGAGGGACAGATACGCAGTATTTT
j_gene: TRBJ1-1; abundance: once; v_gene: TRBV6-5; d_gene: .; CDR3aa: CASSFRSVDTEAFF; CDR3nt: TGTGCCAGCAGTTTCCGTTCCGTGGACACTGAAGCTTTCTTT
j_gene: TRBJ2-1; abundance: .; v_gene: TRBV4-2; d_gene: .; CDR3aa: CASSRETRSYNEQFF; CDR3nt: TGTGCCAGCAGCCGGGAAACTCGATCCTACAATGAGCAGTTCTTC
j_gene: TRBJ2-2; abundance: .; v_gene: TRBV25-1; d_gene: TRBD1; CDR3aa: CASRGQGTGELFF; CDR3nt: TGTGCCAGCAGGGGACAGGGGACCGGGGAGCTGTTTTTT
j_gene: TRBJ2-7; abundance: .; v_gene: TRBV5-4; d_gene: TRBD2; CDR3aa: CASSLWEGRGEQYF; CDR3nt: TGTGCCAGCAGCTTGTGGGAGGGCCGTGGCGAGCAGTACTTC
j_gene: TRBJ2-7; abundance: .; v_gene: TRBV19; d_gene: .; CDR3aa: CASSISPGGYEQYF; CDR3nt: TGTGCCAGTAGTATATCCCCGGGCGGCTACGAGCAGTACTTC
j_gene: TRBJ2-3; abundance: .; v_gene: TRBV5-8; d_gene: TRBD1; CDR3aa: CASSRFGQGGTDTQYF; CDR3nt: TGTGCCAGCAGCCGCTTCGGACAGGGAGGCACAGATACGCAGTATTTT
j_gene: TRBJ1-3; abundance: .; v_gene: TRBV11-2; d_gene: .; CDR3aa: CASTLRGNGNTIYF; CDR3nt: TGTGCCAGCACCCTGCGAGGGAATGGAAACACCATATATTTT
j_gene: TRBJ2-3; abundance: .; v_gene: TRBV6-6; d_gene: TRBD1; CDR3aa: CASSRGQPSTDTQYF; CDR3nt: TGTGCCAGCAGCCGGGGACAGCCTAGCACAGATACGCAGTATTTT
j_gene: TRBJ1-6; abundance: few; v_gene: TRBV5-1; d_gene: TRBD1; CDR3aa: CASSLGDRGNSPLHF; CDR3nt: TGCGCCAGCAGCTTAGGTGACAGGGGAAATTCACCCCTCCACTTT
j_gene: TRBJ2-1; abundance: .; v_gene: TRBV11-3; d_gene: TRBD1; CDR3aa: CASSLGQGIHNERFF; CDR3nt: TGTGCCAGCAGCCTGGGACAGGGGATCCACAATGAGCGGTTCTTC
j_gene: TRBJ1-3; abundance: .; v_gene: TRBV28; d_gene: .; CDR3aa: CASSLGGAGKNTIYF; CDR3nt: TGTGCCAGCAGTTTGGGGGGCGCGGGAAAAAACACCATATATTTT
j_gene: TRBJ2-7; abundance: .; v_gene: TRBV19; d_gene: .; CDR3aa: CASRSLGEGPEQYF; CDR3nt: TGTGCCAGTAGGAGCTTAGGAGAAGGGCCCGAGCAGTACTTC
j_gene: TRBJ1-6; abundance: .; v_gene: TRBV9; d_gene: .; CDR3aa: CASSPDPVNSPLHF; CDR3nt: TGTGCCAGCAGCCCAGACCCCGTAAATTCACCCCTCCACTTT
j_gene: TRBJ2-3; abundance: .; v_gene: TRBV7-2; d_gene: TRBD1; CDR3aa: CASSEQGQGTDTQYF; CDR3nt: TGTGCCAGCAGCGAACAGGGGCAGGGCACAGATACGCAGTATTTT
j_gene: TRBJ1-3; abundance: once; v_gene: TRBV5-1; d_gene: .; CDR3aa: CASSLAGVGMGNTIYF; CDR3nt: TGCGCCAGCAGCTTGGCCGGAGTAGGGATGGGAAACACCATATATTTT
j_gene: TRBJ1-1; abundance: .; v_gene: TRBV7-3; d_gene: .; CDR3aa: CASSFKGGTEAFF; CDR3nt: TGTGCCAGCAGCTTCAAGGGGGGAACTGAAGCTTTCTTT
j_gene: TRBJ2-3; abundance: once; v_gene: TRBV28; d_gene: TRBD2; CDR3aa: CASSEAGRTDTQYF; CDR3nt: TGTGCCAGCAGCGAAGCGGGACGCACAGATACGCAGTATTTT
j_gene: TRBJ2-3; abundance: .; v_gene: TRBV6-1; d_gene: .; CDR3aa: CASSEPGSGGADTQYF; CDR3nt: TGTGCCAGCAGTGAACCGGGTTCGGGCGGCGCAGATACGCAGTATTTT
j_gene: TRBJ2-3; abundance: .; v_gene: TRBV7-9; d_gene: .; CDR3aa: CASSPPFTDTQYF; CDR3nt: TGTGCCAGCAGCCCACCCTTCACAGATACGCAGTATTTT
j_gene: TRBJ2-5; abundance: few; v_gene: TRBV18; d_gene: .; CDR3aa: CASSPRQGETQYF; CDR3nt: TGTGCCAGCTCACCAAGGCAAGGGGAGACCCAGTACTTC
j_gene: TRBJ2-5; abundance: .; v_gene: TRBV4-3; d_gene: .; CDR3aa: CASSQELRRETQYF; CDR3nt: TGCGCCAGCAGCCAAGAGTTAAGAAGAGAGACCCAGTACTTC
j_gene: TRBJ2-5; abundance: .; v_gene: TRBV18; d_gene: TRBD2; CDR3aa: CASSPTGLEGTQYF; CDR3nt: TGTGCCAGCTCCCCCACGGGACTAGAAGGGACCCAGTACTTC
j_gene: TRBJ2-2; abundance: once; v_gene: TRBV7-3; d_gene: TRBD2; CDR3aa: CASSLKPGGAGELFF; CDR3nt: TGTGCCAGCAGCTTAAAGCCGGGAGGGGCCGGGGAGCTGTTTTTT
j_gene: TRBJ2-2; abundance: few; v_gene: TRBV30; d_gene: .; CDR3aa: CAWSRGVGANTGELFF; CDR3nt: TGTGCCTGGAGTCGAGGGGTCGGTGCGAACACCGGGGAGCTGTTTTTT
j_gene: TRBJ2-4; abundance: .; v_gene: TRBV2; d_gene: .; CDR3aa: CASTGEGDIQYF; CDR3nt: TGTGCCAGCACAGGCGAGGGTGACATTCAGTACTTC
j_gene: TRBJ1-2; abundance: .; v_gene: TRBV7-8; d_gene: .; CDR3aa: CASSPPIASFDGYTF; CDR3nt: TGTGCCAGCAGCCCTCCTATAGCGTCGTTTGATGGCTACACCTTC
j_gene: TRBJ1-1; abundance: .; v_gene: TRBV2; d_gene: .; CDR3aa: CASRNGRLGTEAFF; CDR3nt: TGTGCCAGCAGGAATGGACGACTGGGTACTGAAGCTTTCTTT
j_gene: TRBJ2-5; abundance: .; v_gene: TRBV7-2; d_gene: .; CDR3aa: CASSLFAGTQETQYF; CDR3nt: TGTGCCAGCAGCTTATTCGCAGGCACCCAAGAGACCCAGTACTTC
j_gene: TRBJ2-3; abundance: .; v_gene: TRBV9; d_gene: .; CDR3aa: CASSVVHTSTDTQYF; CDR3nt: TGTGCCAGCAGCGTAGTTCACACCAGCACAGATACGCAGTATTTT